This paragraph covers one TCR beta chain sequence. Using immunoSEQ multiplex PCR, the repertoire was profiled, and TCRdb retains in-frame clones only, with some absent. There are more than 350,000 clones in the sample; nearly 90% occur only once, and approximately 1.5% lies in the top ten. The entry originates in a study of blood T cell repertoires in COVID-19. This CDR3 contains 16 residues. Germline V gene data show CDR1 as KGHSH and CDR2 as LQKENI. The ends were cut back, 4 bases at V and 6 bases at J, with 21 bases in the middle. Contact with a PCR-confirmed or clinician-diagnosed COVID-19 case occurred within 2 weeks of entry.

The chain carries TRBV18 and TRBJ1-1; D might be TRBD1 (6 bases). The TCR comes from a woman aged 18-29 years who had been exposed to COVID-19. Material for sequencing was PBMCs or T cells enriched from blood (not recorded which). CDR3 loop: CASSLPLGQGDAEAFF. The CDR3 DNA reads TGTGCCAGCTCACTTCCTTTGGGACAAGGGGACGCTGAAGCTTTCTTT.